This T cell receptor (beta chain) was documented in a study of blood T cell repertoires in COVID-19. V lost 5 bases and J 6 bases, leaving 17 bases between the germline ends. There are 14 residues in the CDR3. Germline-derived CDR1 and CDR2 are SQVTM and ANQGSEA. Data came from immunoSEQ multiplex PCR; TCRdb stores just in-frame clones and leaves some out. Of 150,000 or so clones listed, approximately 90% are singletons. The gene calls are TRBV29-1 and TRBJ2-1; TRBD2 is a possible D gene (5 bases). The material sequenced was peripheral blood. The sequence was collected from a woman between 35 and 50 years old with acute or convalescent COVID-19. The CDR3 DNA follows: TGCAGCGTTCATAGGACTTCGTCGACCAATGAGCAGTTCTTC. It yields the protein CSVHRTSSTNEQFF.